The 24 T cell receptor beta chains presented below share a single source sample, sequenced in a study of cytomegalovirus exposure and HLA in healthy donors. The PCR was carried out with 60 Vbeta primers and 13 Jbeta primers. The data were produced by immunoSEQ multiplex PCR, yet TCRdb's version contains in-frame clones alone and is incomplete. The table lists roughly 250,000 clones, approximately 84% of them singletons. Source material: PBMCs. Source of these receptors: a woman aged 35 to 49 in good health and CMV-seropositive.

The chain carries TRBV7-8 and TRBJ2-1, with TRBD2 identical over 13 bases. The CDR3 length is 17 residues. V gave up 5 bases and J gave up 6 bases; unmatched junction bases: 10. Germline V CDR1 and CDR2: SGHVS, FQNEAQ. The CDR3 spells CASSKLAGGRIGNEQFF. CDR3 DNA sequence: TGTGCCAGCAGCAAACTAGCGGGAGGGAGGATTGGCAATGAGCAGTTCTTC. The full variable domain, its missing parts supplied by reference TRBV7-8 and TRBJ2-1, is GAGVSQSPRYKVAKRGQDVALRCDPISGHVSLFWYQQALGQGPEFLTYFQNEAQLDKSGLPSDRFFAERPEGSVSTLKIQRTQQEDSAVYLCASSKLAGGRIGNEQFFGPGTRLTVL.

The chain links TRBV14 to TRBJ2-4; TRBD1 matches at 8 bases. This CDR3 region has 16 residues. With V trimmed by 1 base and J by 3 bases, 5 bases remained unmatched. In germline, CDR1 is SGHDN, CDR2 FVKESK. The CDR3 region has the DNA TGTGCCAGCAGCCAAGGACAGGGGATTCTCAAAAACATTCAGTACTTC. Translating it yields CASSQGQGILKNIQYF.

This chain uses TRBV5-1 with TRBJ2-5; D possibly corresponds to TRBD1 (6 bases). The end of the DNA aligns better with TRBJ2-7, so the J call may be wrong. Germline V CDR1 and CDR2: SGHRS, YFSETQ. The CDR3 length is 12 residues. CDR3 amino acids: CASSLEGDEQYF. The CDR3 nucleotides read TGCGCCAGCAGCTTGGAGGGGGACGAGCAGTACTTC.

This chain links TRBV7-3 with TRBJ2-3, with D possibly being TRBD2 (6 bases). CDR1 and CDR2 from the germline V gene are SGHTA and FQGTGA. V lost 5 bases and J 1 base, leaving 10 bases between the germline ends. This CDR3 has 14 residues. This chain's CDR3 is CASSAGRRTDTQYF. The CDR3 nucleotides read TGTGCCAGCAGCGCGGGGCGGCGCACAGATACGCAGTATTTT.

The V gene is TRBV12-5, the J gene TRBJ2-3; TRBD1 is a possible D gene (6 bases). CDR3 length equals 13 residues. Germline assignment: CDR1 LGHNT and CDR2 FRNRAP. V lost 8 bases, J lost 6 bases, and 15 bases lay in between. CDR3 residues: CASRAGDRDTQYF. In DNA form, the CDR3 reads TGTGCTAGTAGGGCAGGGGATAGGGATACGCAGTATTTT.

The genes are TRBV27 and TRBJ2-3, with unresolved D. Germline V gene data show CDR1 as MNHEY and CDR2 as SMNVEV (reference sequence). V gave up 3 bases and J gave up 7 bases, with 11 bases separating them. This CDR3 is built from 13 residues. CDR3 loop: CASSFDKAHTQYF. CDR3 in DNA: TGTGCCAGCAGTTTTGACAAAGCCCATACGCAGTATTTT.

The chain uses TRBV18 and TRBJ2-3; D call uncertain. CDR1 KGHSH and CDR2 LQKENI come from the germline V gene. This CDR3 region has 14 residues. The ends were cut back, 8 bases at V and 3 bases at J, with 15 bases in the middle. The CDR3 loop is CASLTTTGTDTQYF. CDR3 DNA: TGTGCCAGCCTCACGACCACGGGTACAGATACGCAGTATTTT.

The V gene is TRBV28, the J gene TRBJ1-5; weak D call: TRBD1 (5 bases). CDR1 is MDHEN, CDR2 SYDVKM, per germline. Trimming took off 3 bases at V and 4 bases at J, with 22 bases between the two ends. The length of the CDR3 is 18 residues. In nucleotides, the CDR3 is TGTGCCAGCAGTTTTCCCCCTCGGGGAGGGACGTGGAATCAGCCCCAGCATTTT. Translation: CASSFPPRGGTWNQPQHF.

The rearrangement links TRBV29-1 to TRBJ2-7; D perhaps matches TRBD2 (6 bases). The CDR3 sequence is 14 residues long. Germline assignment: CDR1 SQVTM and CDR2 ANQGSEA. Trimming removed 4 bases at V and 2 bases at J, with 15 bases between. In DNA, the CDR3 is TGCAGCGTTGGGGTAACCGGGACTCCCTACGAGCAGTACTTC. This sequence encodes CSVGVTGTPYEQYF.

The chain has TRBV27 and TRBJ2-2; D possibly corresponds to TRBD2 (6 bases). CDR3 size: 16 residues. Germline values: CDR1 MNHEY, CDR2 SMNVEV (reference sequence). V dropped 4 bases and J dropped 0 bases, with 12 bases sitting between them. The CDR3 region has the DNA TGTGCCAGCAGTTCGGGACTGTTCGCGAACACCGGGGAGCTGTTTTTT. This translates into CASSSGLFANTGELFF.

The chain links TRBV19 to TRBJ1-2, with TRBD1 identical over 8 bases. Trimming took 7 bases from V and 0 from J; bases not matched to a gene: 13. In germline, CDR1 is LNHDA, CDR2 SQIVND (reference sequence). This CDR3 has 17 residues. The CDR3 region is CASTSNRDRNTNYGYTF. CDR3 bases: TGTGCCAGTACCTCGAACCGGGACAGGAATACTAACTATGGCTACACCTTC.

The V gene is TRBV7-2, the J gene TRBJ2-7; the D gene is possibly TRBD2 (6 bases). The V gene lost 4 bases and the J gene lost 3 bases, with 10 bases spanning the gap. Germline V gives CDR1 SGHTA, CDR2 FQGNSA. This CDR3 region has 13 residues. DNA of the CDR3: TGTGCCAGCAGCTCTGGGGGAGGCTACGAGCAGTACTTC. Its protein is CASSSGGGYEQYF. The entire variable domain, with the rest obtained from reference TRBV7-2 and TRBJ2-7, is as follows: GAGVSQSPSNKVTEKGKDVELRCDPISGHTALYWYRQSLGQGLEFLIYFQGNSAPDKSGLPSDRFSAERTGGSVSTLTIQRTQQEDSAVYLCASSSGGGYEQYFGPGTRLTVT.

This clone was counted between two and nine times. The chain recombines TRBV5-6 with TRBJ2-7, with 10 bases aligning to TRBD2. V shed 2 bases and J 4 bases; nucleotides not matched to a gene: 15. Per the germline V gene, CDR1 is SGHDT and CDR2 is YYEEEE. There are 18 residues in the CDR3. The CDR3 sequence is CASSFYHSTGTSEYEQYF. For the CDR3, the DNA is TGTGCCAGCAGCTTTTACCATTCCACCGGGACTAGCGAATACGAGCAGTACTTC.

The CDR3, as DNA: TGTGCCAGTAGTACTGCGGAATCCTATGGCTACACCTTC. Residues: CASSTAESYGYTF. The rearrangement joins TRBV19 to TRBJ1-2, with D hard to call. CDR1 and CDR2 (germline): LNHDA, SQIVND (reference sequence). V shed 4 bases and J shed 4 bases, with 10 bases lying between them. The CDR3 extends over 13 amino acids.

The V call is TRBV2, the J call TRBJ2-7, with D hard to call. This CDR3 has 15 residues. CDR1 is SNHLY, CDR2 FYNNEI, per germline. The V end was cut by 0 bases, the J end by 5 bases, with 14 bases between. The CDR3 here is CASSEAETPRNEQYF. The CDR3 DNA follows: TGTGCCAGCAGTGAAGCGGAGACCCCGAGAAACGAGCAGTACTTC.

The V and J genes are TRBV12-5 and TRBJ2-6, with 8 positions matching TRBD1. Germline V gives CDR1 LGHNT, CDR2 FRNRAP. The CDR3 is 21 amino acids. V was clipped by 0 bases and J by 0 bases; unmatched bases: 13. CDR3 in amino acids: CASGLVVNTGQAISGANVLTF. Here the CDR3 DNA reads TGTGCTAGTGGTTTGGTAGTGAATACGGGACAGGCGATCTCTGGGGCCAACGTCCTGACTTTC.

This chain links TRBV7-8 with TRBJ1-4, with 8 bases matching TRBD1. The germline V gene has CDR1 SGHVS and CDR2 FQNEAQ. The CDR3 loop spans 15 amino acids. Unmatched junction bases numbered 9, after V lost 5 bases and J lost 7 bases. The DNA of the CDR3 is TGTGCCAGCAGCCCGCAGGGGGCGCTGAGTGAAAAACTGTTTTTT. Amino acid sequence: CASSPQGALSEKLFF.

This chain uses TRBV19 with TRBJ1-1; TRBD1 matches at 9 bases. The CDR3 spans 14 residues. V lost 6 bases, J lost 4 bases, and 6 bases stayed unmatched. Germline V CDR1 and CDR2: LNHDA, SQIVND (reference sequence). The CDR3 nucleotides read TGTGCCAGTAGGGGACAGGGAGGAATCACTGAAGCTTTCTTT. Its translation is CASRGQGGITEAFF.

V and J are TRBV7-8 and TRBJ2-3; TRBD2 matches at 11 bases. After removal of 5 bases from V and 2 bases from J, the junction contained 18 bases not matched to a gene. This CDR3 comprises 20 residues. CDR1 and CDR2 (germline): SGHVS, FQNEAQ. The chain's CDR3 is CASSASPAWTSGSPTDTQYF. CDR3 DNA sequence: TGTGCCAGCAGCGCGAGCCCAGCTTGGACTAGCGGGTCCCCCACAGATACGCAGTATTTT. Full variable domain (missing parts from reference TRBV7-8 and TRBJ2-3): GAGVSQSPRYKVAKRGQDVALRCDPISGHVSLFWYQQALGQGPEFLTYFQNEAQLDKSGLPSDRFFAERPEGSVSTLKIQRTQQEDSAVYLCASSASPAWTSGSPTDTQYFGPGTRLTVL.

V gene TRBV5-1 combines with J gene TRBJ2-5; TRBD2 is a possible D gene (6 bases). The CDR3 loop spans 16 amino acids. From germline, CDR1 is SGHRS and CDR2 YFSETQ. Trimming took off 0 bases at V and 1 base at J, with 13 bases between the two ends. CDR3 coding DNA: TGCGCCAGCAGCTTGGGGCAGACTAGTTCCCAAGAGACCCAGTACTTC. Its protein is CASSLGQTSSQETQYF.

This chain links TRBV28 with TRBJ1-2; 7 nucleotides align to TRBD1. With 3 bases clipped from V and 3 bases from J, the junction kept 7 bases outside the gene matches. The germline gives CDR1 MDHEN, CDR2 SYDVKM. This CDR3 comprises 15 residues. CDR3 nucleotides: TGTGCCAGCAGTTTCACTGACAGGGAATACTATGGCTACACCTTC. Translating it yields CASSFTDREYYGYTF.

In DNA, the CDR3 is TGCAGCGTTAGACAGGGGGACGGCGAGCAGTACTTC. It is translated as CSVRQGDGEQYF. The J gene is TRBJ2-7, the V gene TRBV29-1; TRBD1 matches at 9 bases. This CDR3 spans 12 amino acids. The J segment lost 6 bases and the V segment lost 5 bases, leaving 5 bases of the junction unmatched. Germline loops: CDR1 SQVTM, CDR2 ANQGSEA.

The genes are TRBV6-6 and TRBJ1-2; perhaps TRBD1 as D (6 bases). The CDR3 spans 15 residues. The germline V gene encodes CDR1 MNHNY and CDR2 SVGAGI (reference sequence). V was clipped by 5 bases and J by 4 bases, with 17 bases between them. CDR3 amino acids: CASSDRTENFYGYTF. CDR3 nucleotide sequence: TGTGCCAGCAGTGATCGGACAGAAAACTTCTATGGCTACACCTTC.

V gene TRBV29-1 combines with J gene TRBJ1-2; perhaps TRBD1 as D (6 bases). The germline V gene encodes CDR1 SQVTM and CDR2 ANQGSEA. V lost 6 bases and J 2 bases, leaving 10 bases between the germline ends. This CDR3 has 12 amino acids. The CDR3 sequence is CSVGDTNYGYTF. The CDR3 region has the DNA TGCAGCGTGGGGGACACCAACTATGGCTACACCTTC.